Below, 21 T cell receptor beta chains from the same sample are listed, as sequenced in a study of cytomegalovirus exposure and HLA in healthy donors. The PCR employed 60 Vbeta primers together with 13 Jbeta primers. Some clones are missing from TCRdb's copy, which holds only in-frame ones; the method was immunoSEQ multiplex PCR. The data contain 160,000 or so clones, around 83% of them seen just once; the ten biggest clones take up 4.1%. Sequencing was carried out using PBMCs. The receptors come from a man aged 45-65 years in good health and CMV-seropositive.

The V call is TRBV19, the J call TRBJ2-7; perhaps TRBD1 as D (5 bases). Between the trimmed V and J ends, which lost 3 bases and 5 bases, there was a span of 11 bases. CDR3 length: 13 amino acids. Germline lookup yields CDR1 LNHDA and CDR2 SQIVND (reference sequence). CDR3 bases: TGTGCCAGTAGTATGCGCAGGGTAGACGAGCAGTACTTC. This translates into CASSMRRVDEQYF.

The CDR3: CASSYGNGGAEDTQYF. The CDR3 DNA follows: TGCGCCAGCAGCTACGGAAACGGGGGGGCTGAAGATACGCAGTATTTT. The chain couples TRBV4-1 to TRBJ2-3; 8 positions agree with TRBD2. Germline values: CDR1 MGHRA, CDR2 YSYEKL. Unmatched junction bases numbered 12, after V lost 5 bases and J lost 5 bases. CDR3 length: 16 amino acids.

The V call is TRBV11-2, the J call TRBJ1-1, with no clear D. The CDR3 is 14 residues long. CDR1 SGHAT and CDR2 FQNNGV come from the germline V gene. V lost 1 base and J 5 bases, leaving 11 bases between the germline ends. Written as DNA, the CDR3 is TGTGCCAGCAGCTTAGCCGGGGTGGGTACTGAAGCTTTCTTT. Residues: CASSLAGVGTEAFF.

DNA for the CDR3: TGTGCCAGCAGCGTAGACGGGGGAGGGACCTACGAGCAGTACTTC. It yields the protein CASSVDGGGTYEQYF. The chain employs TRBV9 and TRBJ2-7, with 7 bases that match TRBD2. CDR3 length equals 15 residues. Germline V gene lookup returns CDR1 SGDLS and CDR2 YYNGEE. With 0 bases clipped from V and 2 bases from J, the junction kept 5 bases outside the gene matches.

Only one count was recorded for this clone. The chain uses TRBV10-3 and TRBJ1-5, with 8 bases that match TRBD1. Per germline, CDR1 ENHRY and CDR2 SYGVKD. Trimming cost V 3 bases and J 7 bases; bases outside gene matches: 5. This CDR3 is built from 14 residues. CDR3 nucleotides: TGTGCCATCAGTGAAGACAGGGGATCGCAGCCCCAGCATTTT. Translation gives CAISEDRGSQPQHF.

The V gene is TRBV2, the J gene TRBJ2-3, with TRBD2 matching 14 bases. This CDR3 has 16 amino acids. Trimming cost V 6 bases and J 6 bases; bases outside gene matches: 8. Looked up from germline, CDR1 is SNHLY and CDR2 is FYNNEI. The CDR3 bases are TGTGCCAGCAGCCAACCGACTAGCGGGAGGGCCGATACGCAGTATTTT. Protein product: CASSQPTSGRADTQYF.

This chain joins TRBV9 and TRBJ2-1; TRBD2 matches 8 bases. V was pared by 0 bases and J by 8 bases, with 10 bases of the junction left unmatched. CDR3 length: 16 amino acids. Germline V gene lookup returns CDR1 SGDLS and CDR2 YYNGEE. The DNA of the CDR3 is TGTGCCAGCAGCGTAGTCGGGCGGGAGGATGATCATGAGCAGTTCTTC. It specifies CASSVVGREDDHEQFF.

The rearrangement joins TRBV14 to TRBJ2-7; D is undetermined. This CDR3 is built from 12 residues. With 4 bases removed from V and 3 bases from J, the gap between germline ends came to 7 bases. Per the germline V gene, CDR1 is SGHDN and CDR2 is FVKESK. The CDR3 reads CASSPLGYEQYF. The CDR3 coding sequence is TGTGCCAGCAGCCCACTCGGCTACGAGCAGTACTTC.

The chain carries TRBV15 and TRBJ2-5; 8 bases agree with TRBD2. The end of the DNA fits TRBJ2-7 better, so the J call may be wrong. Germline-derived CDR1 and CDR2 are LNHNV and YYDKDF (reference sequence). The CDR3 consists of 15 residues. This CDR3 is CATSSRTSQTNEQYF. The DNA of the CDR3 is TGTGCCACCAGCAGTAGGACTAGCCAGACAAACGAGCAGTACTTC.

The chain uses TRBV9 and TRBJ2-2; TRBD1 is a possible D gene (7 bases). The germline CDR1 and CDR2 sequences are SGDLS and YYNGEE. This CDR3 spans 16 amino acids. Trimming shortened V by 5 bases and J by 5 bases, and 19 bases separated the two germline ends. The CDR3 bases are TGTGCCAGCAGTGTGAGTGGAGGGGGCCTAACCGGGGAGCTGTTTTTT. Translating it yields CASSVSGGGLTGELFF.

This chain uses TRBV5-1 with TRBJ2-5; 14 nucleotides line up with TRBD2. The germline V gene encodes CDR1 SGHRS and CDR2 YFSETQ. The CDR3 is 17 amino acids. V lost 0 bases to trimming and J lost 3 bases; unmatched junction nucleotides: 4. In DNA form, the CDR3 reads TGCGCCAGCAGCTTGGCCCTGACTAGCGGGGGGGAAGAGACCCAGTACTTC. It specifies CASSLALTSGGEETQYF.

As regards this clone: The same CDR3 also results from other DNA sequences found in this sample. This chain connects TRBV2 to TRBJ2-2, with D possibly matching TRBD1 (5 bases). V was pared by 4 bases and J by 1 base, with 10 bases between. Per germline, CDR1 SNHLY and CDR2 FYNNEI. CDR3 size: 15 residues. Written as DNA, the CDR3 is TGTGCCAGCAGTGGAAGGGGTCGGAACACCGGGGAGCTGTTTTTT. Encoded protein: CASSGRGRNTGELFF.

The chain is built from TRBV7-6 and TRBJ2-3; D uncertain. Germline V gives CDR1 SGHVS, CDR2 FNYEAQ. Between the trimmed V and J ends, which lost 5 bases and 5 bases, there was a span of 8 bases. The CDR3 covers 12 residues. CDR3 nucleotide sequence: TGTGCCAGCAGCCCTAGTCGAGATACGCAGTATTTT. It specifies CASSPSRDTQYF.

DNA of the CDR3: TGTGCCAGCAGCTCCCTGGGGACAGCTTATCAGCCCCAGCATTTT. Translated: CASSSLGTAYQPQHF. The chain recombines TRBV5-8 with TRBJ1-5; 7 bases match TRBD1. The CDR3 runs to 15 residues. The ends lost 3 bases at V and 5 bases at J; junction bases unmatched: 8. The V gene's germline CDR1 is SGHTS and CDR2 YDEGEE.

V is TRBV9 and J is TRBJ2-3, with 7 bases lining up with TRBD2. CDR1 is SGDLS and CDR2 is YYNGEE in the germline V gene. V was clipped by 4 bases and J by 3 bases; unmatched bases: 8. The CDR3 length is 15 residues. The CDR3 loop reads CASSPWTSRTDTQYF. The DNA for the CDR3 is TGTGCCAGCAGCCCCTGGACTAGTCGGACAGATACGCAGTATTTT.

The rearrangement joins TRBV7-3 to TRBJ2-2; D uncertain. Trimming took 0 bases from V and 6 from J, leaving 11 bases between them. The CDR3 is made up of 15 amino acids. The germline gives CDR1 SGHTA, CDR2 FQGTGA. The CDR3 bases are TGTGCCAGCAGCTTAACGGGCCTGACCGCCGGGGAGCTGTTTTTT. Protein product: CASSLTGLTAGELFF.

This rearrangement joins TRBV7-3 to TRBJ2-1; D gene ambiguous. Trimming cost V 2 bases and J 15 bases, with 17 bases left between them. CDR3 size: 13 residues. Germline loops: CDR1 SGHTA, CDR2 FQGTGA. DNA of the CDR3: TGTGCCAGCAGCTTAGGGCAAGGTTTATCTTGGTTCTTC. Its protein is CASSLGQGLSWFF. Combining the CDR3 with reference TRBV7-3 and TRBJ2-1 gives the whole variable domain GAGVSQTPSNKVTEKGKYVELRCDPISGHTALYWYRQSLGQGPEFLIYFQGTGAADDSGLPNDRFFAVRPEGSVSTLKIQRTERGDSAVYLCASSLGQGLSWFFGPGTRLTVL.

V gene TRBV28 combines with J gene TRBJ2-3; 7 positions match TRBD1. The CDR3 has 13 residues. The J segment lost 6 bases and the V segment lost 7 bases, leaving 7 bases of the junction unmatched. Germline lookup yields CDR1 MDHEN and CDR2 SYDVKM. The CDR3 nucleotides read TGTGCCAGCACTCGACAGGGTACGGATACGCAGTATTTT. It specifies CASTRQGTDTQYF.

This chain joins TRBV5-6 and TRBJ2-3, with 12 nucleotides matching TRBD2. CDR1 and CDR2 from the germline V gene are SGHDT and YYEEEE. CDR3 length: 17 residues. Germline trimming cut 0 bases from V and 4 bases from J; bases unmatched to any gene: 6. The CDR3 DNA follows: TGTGCCAGCAGCTTGGGATGGGCTAGCGGGGGGGCAGATACGCAGTATTTT. This gives the protein CASSLGWASGGADTQYF.

The rearrangement links TRBV2 to TRBJ2-1; 11 bases fit TRBD2. Trimming cost V 1 base and J 4 bases; bases outside gene matches: 3. CDR1 is SNHLY, CDR2 FYNNEI, per germline. This CDR3 is built from 16 residues. CDR3 residues: CASSEGGLAGYNEQFF. The CDR3 nucleotides are TGTGCCAGCAGTGAAGGTGGACTAGCGGGTTACAATGAGCAGTTCTTC.

The chain has TRBV28 and TRBJ2-7; TRBD1 agrees at 8 bases. The germline V gene encodes CDR1 MDHEN and CDR2 SYDVKM. The CDR3 has 16 amino acids. V gave up 6 bases and J gave up 4 bases; unmatched junction bases: 14. The CDR3 protein is CASSPLGTGETYEQYF. As DNA, the CDR3 is TGTGCCAGCAGCCCCCTTGGGACAGGAGAGACGTACGAGCAGTACTTC.